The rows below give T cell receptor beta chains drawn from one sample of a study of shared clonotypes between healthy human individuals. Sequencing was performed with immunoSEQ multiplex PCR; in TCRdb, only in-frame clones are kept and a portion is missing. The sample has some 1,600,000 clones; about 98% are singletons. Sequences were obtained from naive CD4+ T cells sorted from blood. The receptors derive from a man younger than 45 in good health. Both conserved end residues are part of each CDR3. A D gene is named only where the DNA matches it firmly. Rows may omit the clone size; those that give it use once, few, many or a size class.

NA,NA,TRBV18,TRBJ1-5,TGTGCCAGCTCACCCCCAGGACAGCCCCAGCATTTT,CASSPPGQPQHF
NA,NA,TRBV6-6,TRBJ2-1,TGTGCCAGCAGTTACGGGTTAAACTACAATGAGCAGTTCTTC,CASSYGLNYNEQFF
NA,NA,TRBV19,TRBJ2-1,TGTGCCAGTAGTGATAGCGGAAGCTCCTACAATGAGCAGTTCTTC,CASSDSGSSYNEQFF
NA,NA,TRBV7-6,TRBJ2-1,TGTGCCAGCAGCTACGCCTCGCGGAACAATGAGCAGTTCTTC,CASSYASRNNEQFF
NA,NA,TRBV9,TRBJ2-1,TGTGCCAGCAGCGTAGAAGGCTCCTACAATGAGCAGTTCTTC,CASSVEGSYNEQFF
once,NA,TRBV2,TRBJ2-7,TGTGCCAGCAGGCTACAGGGCCTGTCGGGTTACGAGCAGTACTTC,CASRLQGLSGYEQYF
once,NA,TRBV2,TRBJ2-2,TGTGCCAGCAGTACAGACCCCGGAGCCGGGGAGCTGTTTTTT,CASSTDPGAGELFF
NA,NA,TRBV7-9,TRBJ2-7,TGTGCCAGCAGCTCCGGGATGTATGCCTACGAGCAGTACTTC,CASSSGMYAYEQYF
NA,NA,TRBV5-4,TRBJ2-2,TGTGCCAGCAGCCCACCTACGGGGACGTTCGGGGAGCTGTTTTTT,CASSPPTGTFGELFF
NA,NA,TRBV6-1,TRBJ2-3,TGTGCCAGCAGTGAGCTAGCAAACGGAGGGGGCACAGATACGCAGTATTTT,CASSELANGGGTDTQYF
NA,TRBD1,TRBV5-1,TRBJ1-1,TGCGCCAGCAGCGTACAGGGGGCTAACACTGAAGCTTTCTTT,CASSVQGANTEAFF
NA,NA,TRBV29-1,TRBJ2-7,TGCAGCGTTGCTGCTACTAGCTCCTACGAGCAGTACTTC,CSVAATSSYEQYF
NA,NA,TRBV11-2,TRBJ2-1,TGTGCCAGCAGCTTAGCGGCCGCCTACAATGAGCAGTTCTTC,CASSLAAAYNEQFF
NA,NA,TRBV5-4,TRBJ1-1,TGTGCCAGCAGCTGGACAGAGAACACTGAAGCTTTCTTT,CASSWTENTEAFF
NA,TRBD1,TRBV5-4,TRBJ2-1,TGTGCCAGCAGCTCACGGGACAGGGCCCATGAGCAGTTCTTC,CASSSRDRAHEQFF
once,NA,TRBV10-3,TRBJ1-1,TGTGCCTCCGAGGGTGTGAACACTGAAGCTTTCTTT,CASEGVNTEAFF
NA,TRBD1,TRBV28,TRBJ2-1,TGTGCCAGCTACAGGGGTCTTTCCTACAATGAGCAGTTCTTC,CASYRGLSYNEQFF
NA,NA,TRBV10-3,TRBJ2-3,TGTGCCATCAGTGAGTCAAGGATTCCGGATACGCAGTATTTT,CAISESRIPDTQYF
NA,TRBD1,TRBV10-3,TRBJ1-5,TGTGCCATCAGTTCAGGACAGGGACTAGATCAGCCCCAGCATTTT,CAISSGQGLDQPQHF
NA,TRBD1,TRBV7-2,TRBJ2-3,TGTGCCAGCAGCCTCGACAGGGTTTCAGATACGCAGTATTTT,CASSLDRVSDTQYF
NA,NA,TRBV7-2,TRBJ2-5,TGTGCCAGCAGCTTAGGGACAGACCAAGAGACCCAGTACTTC,CASSLGTDQETQYF
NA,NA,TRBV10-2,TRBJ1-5,TGCGCCAGCGGTAACGGGAGATACAATCAGCCCCAGCATTTT,CASGNGRYNQPQHF
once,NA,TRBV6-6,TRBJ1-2,TGTGCCAGCAAGTTGGGCCGAGGGCAAAGCTATGGCTACACCTTC,CASKLGRGQSYGYTF
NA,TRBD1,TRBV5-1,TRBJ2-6,TGCGCCAGCAGCTTTGAGGGGGCTTCTGGGGCCAACGTCCTGACTTTC,CASSFEGASGANVLTF